This T cell receptor beta chain was documented in a study of blood T cell repertoires in COVID-19. Study in general: Both acute and convalescent COVID-19 samples were obtained from the United States, Italy and Spain. From T cells, B-cell-depleted T cells, or PBMCs came the material, which was cDNA or gDNA.

This CDR3 comprises 14 residues. Germline V gene data show CDR1 as LNHNV and CDR2 as YYDKDF (reference sequence). Between the trimmed V and J ends, which lost 3 bases and 10 bases, there was a span of 16 bases. In the original workflow: Amplification with reference gene primers provided the estimates of nucleated cell counts. The data were produced by immunoSEQ multiplex PCR, yet TCRdb's version contains in-frame clones alone and is incomplete. From that table come the V and J calls and clone size; the DNA was used to work out D and trimming. Among about 42,000 clones listed, nearly 90% were seen once.

V is TRBV15 and J is TRBJ2-1, with a tentative D call TRBD2 (6 bases). The TCR comes from a human donor in a cohort sampled during active COVID-19. The sample comprised peripheral blood. CDR3 in amino acids: CATSRDPSDREQFF. The CDR3 coding sequence is TGTGCCACCAGCAGGGATCCTAGCGATCGGGAGCAGTTCTTC.